This TCR beta chain was sequenced in a study of early T cells in non-severe SARS-CoV-2 infection. Turning to the study itself: Chains were unpaired, as sequencing was done on bulk RNA from unsorted whole blood. Study-wide results and caveats: VDJdb matching favored anti-spike CD8 responses, missing private and CD4 specificities.

CDR1 is MNHEY, CDR2 SVGEGT, per germline. The germline V and J ends were trimmed by 6 bases and 2 bases, with 14 bases remaining between them. The CDR3 consists of 15 residues. Attachment of unique molecular identifiers was made to individual cDNA molecules. TCRdb re-derived calls from the 5' RACE reads in MiXCR, one entry per CDR3 protein. The sample yields 50,000 to 60,000 distinct CDR3 sequences, under 8% seen once. For this clonotype: Its antigen is currently unknown.

The source of this sequence is an adult who was a healthcare worker with PCR-confirmed SARS-CoV-2 infection or an uninfected control (not recorded which). The gene calls are TRBV6-2 or TRBV6-3 and TRBJ1-3; possibly TRBD1 for D (5 bases). The specimen was whole blood, collected at baseline. The CDR3 sequence: CASRRDWKPGNTIYF. DNA for the CDR3: TGTGCCAGCAGACGGGACTGGAAACCTGGAAACACCATATATTTT.